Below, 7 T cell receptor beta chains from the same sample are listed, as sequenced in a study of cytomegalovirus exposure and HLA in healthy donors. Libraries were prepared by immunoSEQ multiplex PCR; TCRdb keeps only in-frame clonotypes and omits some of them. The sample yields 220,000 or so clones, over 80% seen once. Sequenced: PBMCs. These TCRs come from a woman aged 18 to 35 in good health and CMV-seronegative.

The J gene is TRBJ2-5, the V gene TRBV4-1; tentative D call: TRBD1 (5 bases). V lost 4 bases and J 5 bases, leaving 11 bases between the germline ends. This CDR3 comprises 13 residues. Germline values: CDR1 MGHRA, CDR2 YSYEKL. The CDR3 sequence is CASSPDNWETQYF. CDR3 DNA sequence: TGCGCCAGCAGCCCGGACAATTGGGAGACCCAGTACTTC.

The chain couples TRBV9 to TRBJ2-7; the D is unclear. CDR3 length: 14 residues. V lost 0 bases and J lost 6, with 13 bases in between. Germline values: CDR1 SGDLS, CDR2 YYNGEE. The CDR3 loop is CASSVGLVDGEQYF. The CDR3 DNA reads TGTGCCAGCAGCGTAGGGTTGGTAGATGGCGAGCAGTACTTC.

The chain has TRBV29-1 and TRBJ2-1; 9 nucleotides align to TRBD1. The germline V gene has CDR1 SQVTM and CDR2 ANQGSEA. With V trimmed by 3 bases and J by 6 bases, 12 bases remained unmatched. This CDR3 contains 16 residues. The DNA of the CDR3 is TGCAGCGTTGAGGCCGTTGGACAGGGGACCCCCAATGAGCAGTTCTTC. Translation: CSVEAVGQGTPNEQFF.

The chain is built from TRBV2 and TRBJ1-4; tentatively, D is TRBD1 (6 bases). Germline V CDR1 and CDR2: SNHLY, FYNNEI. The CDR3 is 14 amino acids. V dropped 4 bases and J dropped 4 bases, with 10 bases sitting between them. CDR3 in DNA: TGTGCCAGCAGTGTGGACAGTGATAATGAAAAACTGTTTTTT. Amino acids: CASSVDSDNEKLFF. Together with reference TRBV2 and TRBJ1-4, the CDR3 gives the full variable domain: EPEVTQTPSHQVTQMGQEVILRCVPISNHLYFYWYRQILGQKVEFLVSFYNNEISEKSEIFDDQFSVERPDGSNFTLKIRSTKLEDSAMYFCASSVDSDNEKLFFGSGTQLSVL.

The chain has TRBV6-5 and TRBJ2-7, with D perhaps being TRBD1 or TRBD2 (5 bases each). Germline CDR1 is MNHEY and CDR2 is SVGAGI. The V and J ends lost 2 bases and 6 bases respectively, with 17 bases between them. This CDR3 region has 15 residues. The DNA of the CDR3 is TGTGCCAGCAGTTACCGGGACCTCCTCGTAGGCGAGCAGTACTTC. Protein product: CASSYRDLLVGEQYF.

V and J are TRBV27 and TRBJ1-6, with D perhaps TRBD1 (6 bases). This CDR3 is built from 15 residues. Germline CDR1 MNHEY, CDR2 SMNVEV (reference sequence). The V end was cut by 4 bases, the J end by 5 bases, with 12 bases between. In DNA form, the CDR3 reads TGTGCCAGCAGTTCCTGGGACAAGAATAATTCACCCCTCCACTTT. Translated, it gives CASSSWDKNNSPLHF.

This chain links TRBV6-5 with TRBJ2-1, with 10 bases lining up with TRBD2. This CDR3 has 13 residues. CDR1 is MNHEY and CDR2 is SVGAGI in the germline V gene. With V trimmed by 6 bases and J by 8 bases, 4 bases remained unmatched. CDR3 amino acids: CASRGTSEDEQFF. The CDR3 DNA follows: TGTGCCAGCAGGGGGACTAGCGAGGATGAGCAGTTCTTC.